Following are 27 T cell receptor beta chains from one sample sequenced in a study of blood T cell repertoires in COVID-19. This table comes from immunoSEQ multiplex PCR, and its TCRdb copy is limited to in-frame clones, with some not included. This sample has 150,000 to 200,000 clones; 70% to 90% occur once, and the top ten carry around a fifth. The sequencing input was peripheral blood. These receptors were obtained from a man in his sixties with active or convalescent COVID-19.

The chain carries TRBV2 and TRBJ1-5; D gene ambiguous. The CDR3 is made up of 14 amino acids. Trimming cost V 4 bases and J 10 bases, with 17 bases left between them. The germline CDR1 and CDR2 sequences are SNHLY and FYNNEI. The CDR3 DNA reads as TGTGCCAGCAGTGCCAAAACGAAGTACATCCCCCAGCATTTT. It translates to CASSAKTKYIPQHF.

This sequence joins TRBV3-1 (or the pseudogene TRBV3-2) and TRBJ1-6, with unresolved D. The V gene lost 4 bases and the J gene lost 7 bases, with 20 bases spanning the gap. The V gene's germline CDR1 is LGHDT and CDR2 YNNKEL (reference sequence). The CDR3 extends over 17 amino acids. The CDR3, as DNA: TGTGCCAGCAGCCGAAGACCTTTTGCACAGTCAAATTCACCCCTCCACTTT. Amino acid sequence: CASSRRPFAQSNSPLHF.

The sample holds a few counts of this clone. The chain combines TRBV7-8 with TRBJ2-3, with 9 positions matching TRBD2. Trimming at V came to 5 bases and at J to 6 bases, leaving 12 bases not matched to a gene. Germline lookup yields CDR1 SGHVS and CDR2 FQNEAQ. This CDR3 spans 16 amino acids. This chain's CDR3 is CASSLSSGLASDTQYF. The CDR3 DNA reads TGTGCCAGCAGCCTCTCATCGGGACTAGCATCCGATACGCAGTATTTT.

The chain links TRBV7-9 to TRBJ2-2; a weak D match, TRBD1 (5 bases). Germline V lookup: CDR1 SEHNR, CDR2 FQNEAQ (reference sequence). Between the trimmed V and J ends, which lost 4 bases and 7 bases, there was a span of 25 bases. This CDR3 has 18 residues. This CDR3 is CASSSPPGWQGPYGELFF. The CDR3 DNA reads TGTGCCAGCAGCTCACCTCCCGGGTGGCAGGGTCCATACGGGGAGCTGTTTTTT.

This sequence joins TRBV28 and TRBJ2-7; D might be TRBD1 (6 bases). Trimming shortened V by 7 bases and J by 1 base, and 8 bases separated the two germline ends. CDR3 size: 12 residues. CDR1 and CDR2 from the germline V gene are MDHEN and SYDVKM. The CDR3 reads CASKGDSYEQYF. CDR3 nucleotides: TGTGCCAGCAAGGGGGATTCCTACGAGCAGTACTTC.

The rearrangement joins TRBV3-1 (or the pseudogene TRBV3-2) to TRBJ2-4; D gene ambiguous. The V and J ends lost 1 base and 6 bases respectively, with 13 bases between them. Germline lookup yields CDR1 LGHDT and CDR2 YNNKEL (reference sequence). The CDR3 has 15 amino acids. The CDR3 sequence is CASSQAAARGNIQYF. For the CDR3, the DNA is TGTGCCAGCAGCCAAGCCGCGGCTCGTGGAAACATTCAGTACTTC.

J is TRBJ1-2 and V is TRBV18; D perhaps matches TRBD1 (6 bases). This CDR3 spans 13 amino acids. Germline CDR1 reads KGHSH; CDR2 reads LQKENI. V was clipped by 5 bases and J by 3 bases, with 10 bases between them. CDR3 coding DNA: TGTGCCAGCTCATCGTCAGGGGACTATGGCTACACCTTC. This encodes CASSSSGDYGYTF.

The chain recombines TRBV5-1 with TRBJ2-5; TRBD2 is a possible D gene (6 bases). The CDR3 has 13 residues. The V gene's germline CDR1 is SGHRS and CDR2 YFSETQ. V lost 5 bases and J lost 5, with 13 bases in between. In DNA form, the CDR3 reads TGCGCCAGCAGGGCGGGGTCACAGGAGACCCAGTACTTC. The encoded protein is CASRAGSQETQYF.

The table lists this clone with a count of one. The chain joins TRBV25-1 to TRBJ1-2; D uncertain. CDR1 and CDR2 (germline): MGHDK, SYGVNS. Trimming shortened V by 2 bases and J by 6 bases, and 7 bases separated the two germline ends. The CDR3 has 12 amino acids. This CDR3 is CASSEGGNGYTF. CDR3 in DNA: TGTGCCAGCAGTGAAGGAGGGAATGGCTACACCTTC.

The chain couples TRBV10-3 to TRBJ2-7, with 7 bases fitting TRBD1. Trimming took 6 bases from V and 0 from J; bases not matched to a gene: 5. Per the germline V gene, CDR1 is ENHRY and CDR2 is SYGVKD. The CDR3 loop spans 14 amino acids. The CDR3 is CAISPDRSSYEQYF. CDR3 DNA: TGTGCCATCAGCCCGGACAGGAGCTCCTACGAGCAGTACTTC.

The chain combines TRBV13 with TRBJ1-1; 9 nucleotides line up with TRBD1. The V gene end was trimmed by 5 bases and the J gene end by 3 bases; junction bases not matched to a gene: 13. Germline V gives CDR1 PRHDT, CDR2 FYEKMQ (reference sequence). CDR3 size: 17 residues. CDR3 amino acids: CASSPGGQGRGDTEAFF. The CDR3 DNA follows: TGTGCCAGCAGCCCCGGCGGACAGGGGAGAGGAGACACTGAAGCTTTCTTT.

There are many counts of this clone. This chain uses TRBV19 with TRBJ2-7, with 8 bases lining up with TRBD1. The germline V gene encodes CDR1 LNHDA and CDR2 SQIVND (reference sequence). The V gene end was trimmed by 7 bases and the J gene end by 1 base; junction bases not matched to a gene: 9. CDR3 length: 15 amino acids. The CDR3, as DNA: TGTGCCAGTAATACGGACAGGGAGAGGTCCTACGAGCAGTACTTC. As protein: CASNTDRERSYEQYF.

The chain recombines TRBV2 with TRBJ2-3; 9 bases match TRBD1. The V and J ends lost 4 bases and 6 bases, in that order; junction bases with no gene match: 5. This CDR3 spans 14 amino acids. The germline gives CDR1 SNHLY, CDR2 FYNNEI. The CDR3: CASSGGQGVDTQYF. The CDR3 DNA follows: TGTGCCAGCAGTGGGGGACAGGGAGTGGATACGCAGTATTTT.

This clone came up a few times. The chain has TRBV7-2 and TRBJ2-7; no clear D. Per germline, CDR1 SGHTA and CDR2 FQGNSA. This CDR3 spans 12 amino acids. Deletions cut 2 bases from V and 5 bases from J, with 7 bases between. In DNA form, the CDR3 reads TGTGCCAGCAGCTTATCTGGCCACGAGCAGTACTTC. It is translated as CASSLSGHEQYF.

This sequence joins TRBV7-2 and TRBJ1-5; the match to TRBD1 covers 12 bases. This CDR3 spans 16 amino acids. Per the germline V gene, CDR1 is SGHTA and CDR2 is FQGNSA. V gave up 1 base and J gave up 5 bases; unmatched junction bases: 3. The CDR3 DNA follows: TGTGCCAGCAGCTTAGGTGGGACAGGGGGCTATCAGCCCCAGCATTTT. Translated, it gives CASSLGGTGGYQPQHF.

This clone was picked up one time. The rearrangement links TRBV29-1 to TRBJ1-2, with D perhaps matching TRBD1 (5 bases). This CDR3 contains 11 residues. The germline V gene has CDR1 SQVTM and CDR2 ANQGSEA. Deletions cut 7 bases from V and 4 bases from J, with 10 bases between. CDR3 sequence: CSAGHLYGYTF. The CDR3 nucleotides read TGCAGCGCAGGACACCTCTATGGCTACACCTTC.

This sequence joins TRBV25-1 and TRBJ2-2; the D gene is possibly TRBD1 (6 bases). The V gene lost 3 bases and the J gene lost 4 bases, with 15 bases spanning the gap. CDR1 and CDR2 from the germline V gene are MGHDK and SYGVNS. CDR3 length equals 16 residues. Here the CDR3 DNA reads TGTGCCAGCAGTGATCCGGCAGGGGCGAGCACCGGGGAGCTGTTTTTT. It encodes CASSDPAGASTGELFF.

CDR3: CASSLAPGRNTEAFF. DNA of the CDR3: TGCGCCAGCAGCTTGGCTCCAGGAAGGAACACTGAAGCTTTCTTT. This chain uses TRBV5-1 with TRBJ1-1; no firm D call. Germline CDR1 and CDR2: SGHRS and YFSETQ. V lost 0 bases and J lost 1, with 10 bases in between. The CDR3 loop spans 15 amino acids.

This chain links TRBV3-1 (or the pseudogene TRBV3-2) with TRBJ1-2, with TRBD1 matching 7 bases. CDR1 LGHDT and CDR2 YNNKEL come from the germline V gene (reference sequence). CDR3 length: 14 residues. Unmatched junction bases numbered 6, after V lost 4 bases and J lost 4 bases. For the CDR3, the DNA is TGTGCCAGCAGCCTACAGGGGCCTTCCTATGGCTACACCTTC. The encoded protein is CASSLQGPSYGYTF.

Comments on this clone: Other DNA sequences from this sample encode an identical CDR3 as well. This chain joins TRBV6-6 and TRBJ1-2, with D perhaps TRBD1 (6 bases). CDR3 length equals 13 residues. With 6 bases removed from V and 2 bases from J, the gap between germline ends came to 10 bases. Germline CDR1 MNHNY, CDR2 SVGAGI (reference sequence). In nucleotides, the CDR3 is TGTGCCAGCAGCCCCGGACAGAACTATGGCTACACCTTC. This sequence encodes CASSPGQNYGYTF.

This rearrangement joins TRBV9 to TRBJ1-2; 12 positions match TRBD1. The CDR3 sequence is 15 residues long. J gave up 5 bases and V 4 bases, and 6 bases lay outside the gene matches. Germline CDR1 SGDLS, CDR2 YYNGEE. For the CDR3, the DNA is TGTGCCAGCAGCCCCGGGACAGGGGGCGAGTATGGCTACACCTTC. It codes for CASSPGTGGEYGYTF. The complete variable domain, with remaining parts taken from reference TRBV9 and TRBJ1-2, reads DSGVTQTPKHLITATGQRVTLRCSPRSGDLSVYWYQQSLDQGLQFLIQYYNGEERAKGNILERFSAQQFPDLHSELNLSSLELGDSALYFCASSPGTGGEYGYTFGSGTRLTVV.

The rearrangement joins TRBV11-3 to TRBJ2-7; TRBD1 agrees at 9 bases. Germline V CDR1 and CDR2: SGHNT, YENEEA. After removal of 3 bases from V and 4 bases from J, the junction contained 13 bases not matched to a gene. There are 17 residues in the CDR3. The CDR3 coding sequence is TGTGCCAGCAGCTTGGGGGACCGGGACAGGGTGAGGTACGAGCAGTACTTC. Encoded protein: CASSLGDRDRVRYEQYF. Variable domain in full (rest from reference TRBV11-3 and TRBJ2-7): EAGVVQSPRYKIIEKKQPVAFWCNPISGHNTLYWYLQNLGQGPELLIRYENEEAVDDSQLPKDRFSAERLKGVDSTLKIQPAELGDSAVYLCASSLGDRDRVRYEQYFGPGTRLTVT.

CDR3 nucleotides: TGCGCCAGCAGGACTAGCGGGGGGAACACCGGGGAGCTGTTTTTT. As protein: CASRTSGGNTGELFF. The J gene is TRBJ2-2, the V gene TRBV5-1; 12 bases agree with TRBD2. The J segment lost 1 base and the V segment lost 5 bases, leaving 0 bases of the junction unmatched. The CDR3 covers 15 residues. The V gene's germline CDR1 is SGHRS and CDR2 YFSETQ. The full variable domain, completed using reference TRBV5-1 and TRBJ2-2, is KAGVTQTPRYLIKTRGQQVTLSCSPISGHRSVSWYQQTPGQGLQFLFEYFSETQRNKGNFPGRFSGRQFSNSRSEMNVSTLELGDSALYLCASRTSGGNTGELFFGEGSRLTVL.

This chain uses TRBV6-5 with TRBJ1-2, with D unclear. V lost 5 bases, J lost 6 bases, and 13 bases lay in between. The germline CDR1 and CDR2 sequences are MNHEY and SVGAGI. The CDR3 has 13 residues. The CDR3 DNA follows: TGTGCCAGCAGTCAACCCCCCGCGAATGGCTACACCTTC. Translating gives CASSQPPANGYTF.

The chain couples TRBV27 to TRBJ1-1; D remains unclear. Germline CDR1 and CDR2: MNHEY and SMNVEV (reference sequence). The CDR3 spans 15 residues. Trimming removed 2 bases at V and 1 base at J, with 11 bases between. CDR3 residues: CASSLDRYENTEAFF. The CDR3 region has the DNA TGTGCCAGCAGTTTAGATCGGTATGAGAACACTGAAGCTTTCTTT.

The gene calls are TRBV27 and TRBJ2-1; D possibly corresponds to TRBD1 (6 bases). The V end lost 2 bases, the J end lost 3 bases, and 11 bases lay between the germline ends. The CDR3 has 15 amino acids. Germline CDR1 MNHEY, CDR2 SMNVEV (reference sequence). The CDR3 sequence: CASSLVTGSYNEQFF. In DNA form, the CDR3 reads TGTGCCAGCAGTTTAGTCACAGGGAGCTACAATGAGCAGTTCTTC.

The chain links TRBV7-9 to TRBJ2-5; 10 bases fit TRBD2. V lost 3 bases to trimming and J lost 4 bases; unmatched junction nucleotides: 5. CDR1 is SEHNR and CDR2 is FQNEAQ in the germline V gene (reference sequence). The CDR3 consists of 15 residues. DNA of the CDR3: TGTGCCAGCAGCTTCGCAGCGGGGGGGCGAGAGACCCAGTACTTC. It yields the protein CASSFAAGGRETQYF. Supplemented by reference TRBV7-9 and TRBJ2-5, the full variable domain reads DTGVSQNPRHKITKRGQNVTFRCDPISEHNRLYWYRQTLGQGPEFLTYFQNEAQLEKSRLLSDRFSAERPKGSFSTLEIQRTEQGDSAMYLCASSFAAGGRETQYFGPGTRLLVL.